The present T cell receptor (beta chain) was sequenced within a study of CD8+ T cells in alopecia areata. Once RNA had been extracted, it was reverse transcribed into cDNA to act as the sequencing template. Some clones are missing from TCRdb's copy, which holds only in-frame ones; the method was immunoSEQ multiplex PCR. The profile covers 150,000 or so clones, with 50% to 75% appearing a single time and approximately 16% taken by the ten largest. Sample treatment: oral pan-JAK inhibitor, 5-10 mg twice daily. A few counts support this clone. V lost 0 bases and J 2 bases, leaving 1 base between the germline ends. The CDR3 runs to 12 residues. The germline CDR1 and CDR2 sequences are SNHLY and FYNNEI.

This receptor was obtained from a human donor with alopecia areata. Sequences were derived from CD4+ T cells sorted from blood, sampled around week 55, from a patient treated with tofacitinib. This chain uses TRBV2 with TRBJ1-2, with no clear D. The CDR3 coding sequence is TGTGCCAGCAGTGAAGCGAACTATGGCTACACCTTC. Its protein product is CASSEANYGYTF.